This T cell receptor (beta chain) was recovered during a study of technical replicates of blood from a few donors. This CDR3 has 14 residues. The V end was cut by 7 bases, the J end by 0 bases, with 10 bases between. Per the germline V gene, CDR1 is MDHEN and CDR2 is SYDVKM. TCRdb keeps only in-frame clones here, not all; method: immunoSEQ multiplex PCR. This table holds tens of thousands of clones, 95% to 96% found once. V gene TRBV28 combines with J gene TRBJ1-5; D gene unclear. Specimen: T cells isolated from PBMCs. This clonotype was sampled from a human donor in good health. CDR3 protein: CASTPRSSNQPQHF. The CDR3 coding sequence is TGTGCCAGCACCCCGAGAAGTAGCAATCAGCCCCAGCATTTT. The full variable domain, in which reference TRBV28 and TRBJ1-5 provide the parts outside the CDR3, is DVKVTQSSRYLVKRTGEKVFLECVQDMDHENMFWYRQDPGLGLRLIYFSYDVKMKEKGDIPEGYSVSREKKERFSLILESASTNQTSMYLCASTPRSSNQPQHFGDGTRLSIL.